The source of this T cell receptor (beta chain) is a study of blood T cell repertoires in COVID-19. In the study overall: T cells, B-cell-depleted T cells, or PBMCs provided the cDNA or gDNA that served as material.

How the authors handled the data: Using reference gene primer amplification, nucleated cell counts were estimated. Measured with immunoSEQ multiplex PCR; TCRdb has only the in-frame clones, and not every one. V, J and clone size are taken as reported in that table, and D and trimming were inferred from the DNA itself. The sample contains around 70,000 clones, about four fifths of which appear only once. In germline, CDR1 is LNHDA, CDR2 SQIVND (reference sequence). The V end lost 4 bases, the J end lost 0 bases, and 11 bases lay between the germline ends. The length of the CDR3 is 15 residues. About this clone itself: Other DNA sequences of this sample code for an identical CDR3.

The clonotype was recovered from an elderly woman with active or convalescent COVID-19. The sequenced material came from peripheral blood. The chain carries TRBV19 and TRBJ2-3, with D tentatively TRBD1 (6 bases). CDR3 region: CASSTPGTSTDTQYF. The CDR3 region has the DNA TGTGCCAGTAGTACCCCAGGGACAAGCACAGATACGCAGTATTTT.